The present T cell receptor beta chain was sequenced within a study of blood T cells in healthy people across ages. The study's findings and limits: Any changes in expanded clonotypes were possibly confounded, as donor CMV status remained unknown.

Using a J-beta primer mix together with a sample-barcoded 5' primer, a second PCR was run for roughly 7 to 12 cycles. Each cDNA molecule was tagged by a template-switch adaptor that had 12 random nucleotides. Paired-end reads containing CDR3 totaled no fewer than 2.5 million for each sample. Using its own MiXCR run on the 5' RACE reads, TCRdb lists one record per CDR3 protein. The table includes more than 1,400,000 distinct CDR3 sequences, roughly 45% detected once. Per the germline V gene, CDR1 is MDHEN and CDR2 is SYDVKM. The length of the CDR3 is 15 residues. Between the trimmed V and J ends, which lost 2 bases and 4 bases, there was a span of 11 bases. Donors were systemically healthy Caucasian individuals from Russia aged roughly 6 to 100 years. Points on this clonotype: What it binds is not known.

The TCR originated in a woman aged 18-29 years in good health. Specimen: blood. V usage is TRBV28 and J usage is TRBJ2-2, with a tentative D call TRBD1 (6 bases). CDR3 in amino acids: CASSLLGGGTGELFF. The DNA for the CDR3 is TGTGCCAGCAGTTTACTAGGGGGTGGCACCGGGGAGCTGTTTTTT.